A single sample gave rise to the 22 T cell receptor beta chains below, sequenced in a study of T cells in localized non-small cell lung cancer. Some clones are missing from TCRdb's copy, which holds only in-frame ones; the method was immunoSEQ multiplex PCR. Here the sample spans fewer than 35,000 clones, 90% to 95% being singletons. Here the sequenced sample was peripheral blood, taken before any cancer treatment. These receptors all come from a woman aged 40-69 years with stage I lung adenocarcinoma.

The J gene is TRBJ2-7, the V gene TRBV5-1; D call uncertain. Trimming took 7 bases from V and 2 from J, leaving 16 bases between them. Germline lookup yields CDR1 SGHRS and CDR2 YFSETQ. CDR3 length: 14 amino acids. CDR3 sequence reads: CASANAPGPYEQYF. The CDR3 bases are TGCGCCAGCGCTAACGCCCCCGGTCCCTACGAGCAGTACTTC. The full variable domain, with the rest looked up from reference TRBV5-1 and TRBJ2-7, is KAGVTQTPRYLIKTRGQQVTLSCSPISGHRSVSWYQQTPGQGLQFLFEYFSETQRNKGNFPGRFSGRQFSNSRSEMNVSTLELGDSALYLCASANAPGPYEQYFGPGTRLTVT.

The V call is TRBV6-5, the J call TRBJ2-3; D is ambiguous. The ends were cut back, 3 bases at V and 1 base at J, with 14 bases in the middle. The CDR3 has 16 residues. Germline loops: CDR1 MNHEY, CDR2 SVGAGI. CDR3 region: CASSYLAGRGTDTQYF. CDR3 nucleotides: TGTGCCAGCAGTTATTTGGCCGGACGAGGCACAGATACGCAGTATTTT.

The rearrangement uses TRBV6-6 and TRBJ1-6; TRBD1 might be the D (6 bases). The CDR3 runs to 14 residues. Germline lookup yields CDR1 MNHNY and CDR2 SVGAGI (reference sequence). The V end lost 7 bases, the J end lost 12 bases, and 19 bases lay between the germline ends. The CDR3 coding sequence is TGTGCCAGCACTCACACGGGGGCTGGCCGACCCCTCCACTTT. It translates to CASTHTGAGRPLHF.

The chain uses TRBV6-5 and TRBJ2-4; TRBD2 agrees at 7 bases. Germline CDR1 reads MNHEY; CDR2 reads SVGAGI. After removal of 0 bases from V and 9 bases from J, the junction contained 5 bases not matched to a gene. The length of the CDR3 is 14 residues. The DNA of the CDR3 is TGTGCCAGCAGTTACTCAGCGGGGTCTAGCATTCAGTACTTC. Residues: CASSYSAGSSIQYF.

The chain recombines TRBV28 with TRBJ2-5, with 7 nucleotides matching TRBD1. Germline values: CDR1 MDHEN, CDR2 SYDVKM. The CDR3 has 14 amino acids. V trimming: 5 bases; J trimming: 5 bases; junction bases outside the gene matches: 8. CDR3: CASSRQGSSETQYF. The CDR3 DNA follows: TGTGCCAGCAGTCGACAGGGCTCATCGGAGACCCAGTACTTC.

The chain employs TRBV29-1 and TRBJ1-1, with 7 bases matching TRBD1. V was clipped by 4 bases and J by 4 bases; unmatched bases: 9. The V gene's germline CDR1 is SQVTM and CDR2 ANQGSEA. The CDR3 loop spans 14 amino acids. The CDR3 coding sequence is TGCAGCGTTGTGGGACAGAGGGCGTCCACTGAAGCTTTCTTT. Translation: CSVVGQRASTEAFF.

The rearrangement uses TRBV7-2 and TRBJ1-1; no definite D call. Germline CDR1 is SGHTA and CDR2 is FQGNSA. V was clipped by 2 bases and J by 0 bases, with 13 bases between them. The CDR3 length is 16 residues. The CDR3 nucleotides are TGTGCCAGCAGCTTACTGACCCTCCGGATGAACACTGAAGCTTTCTTT. This encodes CASSLLTLRMNTEAFF.

The chain combines TRBV6-5 with TRBJ2-3; 10 bases are shared with TRBD2. The germline gives CDR1 MNHEY, CDR2 SVGAGI. The CDR3 loop spans 15 amino acids. Trimming took 5 bases from V and 10 from J; bases not matched to a gene: 12. CDR3 in amino acids: CASSISGGPSSAQYF. The CDR3 DNA sequence: TGTGCCAGCAGTATTAGCGGGGGGCCTAGTAGTGCGCAGTATTTT.

The J gene is TRBJ1-2, the V gene TRBV27; 9 nucleotides agree with TRBD1. This CDR3 has 14 amino acids. Losses at the gene ends were 4 bases for V and 3 bases for J; bases not matched to a gene: 3. The germline V gene encodes CDR1 MNHEY and CDR2 SMNVEV (reference sequence). The CDR3 is CASSYRDRDYGYTF. CDR3 DNA sequence: TGTGCCAGCAGTTACCGGGACAGGGACTATGGCTACACCTTC.

This chain links TRBV7-3 with TRBJ2-2; D assignment may be TRBD1 or TRBD2 (5 bases each). The germline gives CDR1 SGHTA, CDR2 FQGTGA. The CDR3 spans 17 residues. V was cut by 6 bases and J by 0 bases, with 17 bases left in between. The CDR3, as DNA: TGTGCCAGCAGTCCTGGACGGCTGGGGGCGAACACCGGGGAGCTGTTTTTT. Its translation: CASSPGRLGANTGELFF.

This chain uses TRBV29-1 with TRBJ2-1; 10 bases line up with TRBD2. The CDR3 has 14 amino acids. V was clipped by 3 bases and J by 6 bases; unmatched bases: 5. Germline loops: CDR1 SQVTM, CDR2 ANQGSEA. In DNA, the CDR3 is TGCAGCGTTGACCTGGGACTAGCGTTCAATGAGCAGTTCTTC. Protein: CSVDLGLAFNEQFF.

This sequence joins TRBV4-3 and TRBJ1-2; 7 bases map to TRBD1. The junction had 4 bases not matched to a gene; V was cut back by 2 bases and J by 4 bases. The CDR3 sequence is 14 residues long. Germline V gene lookup returns CDR1 LGHNA and CDR2 YSLEER. The CDR3 DNA reads as TGCGCCAGCAGCCAATCCCAGGGGGGCTATGGCTACACCTTC. This gives the protein CASSQSQGGYGYTF.

The CDR3 region is CASSRPPGVVFDEQFF. The CDR3 DNA follows: TGTGCCAGCAGCCGACCCCCGGGAGTAGTTTTCGATGAGCAGTTCTTC. The J gene is TRBJ2-1, the V gene TRBV11-1; a possible D gene is TRBD2 (6 bases). The germline V gene has CDR1 SGHAT and CDR2 FQDESV (reference sequence). CDR3 length: 16 residues. Trimming took off 5 bases at V and 8 bases at J, with 22 bases between the two ends.

The chain recombines TRBV4-3 with TRBJ1-2; D perhaps matches TRBD1 (6 bases). The CDR3 spans 16 residues. Trimming left V 1 base short and J 2 bases short, with 14 bases between. CDR1 and CDR2 (germline): LGHNA, YSLEER. The CDR3 reads CASSQVRGGSNYGYTF. The CDR3 DNA sequence: TGCGCCAGCAGCCAAGTTAGGGGGGGTTCGAACTATGGCTACACCTTC.

This clone has just one count. The rearrangement joins TRBV6-5 to TRBJ1-2; possibly TRBD1 for D (6 bases). This CDR3 region has 15 residues. V lost 0 bases to trimming and J lost 0 bases, with 8 bases between them. Germline CDR1 reads MNHEY; CDR2 reads SVGAGI. This CDR3 reads CASSYSRGANYGYTF. In nucleotides, the CDR3 is TGTGCCAGCAGTTACTCCAGGGGTGCTAACTATGGCTACACCTTC.

The V and J genes are TRBV29-1 and TRBJ2-5; TRBD1 aligns across 8 bases. The tail of the sequence fits TRBJ2-7 better, so the J call may be wrong. CDR3 length equals 15 residues. Germline V gives CDR1 SQVTM, CDR2 ANQGSEA. CDR3 DNA: TGCAGCGTTGAAGGTCGGACAGGGCAACCCTACGAGCAGTACTTC. Its translation: CSVEGRTGQPYEQYF.

V and J are TRBV5-1 and TRBJ1-1, with TRBD1 identical over 7 bases. Germline CDR1 and CDR2: SGHRS and YFSETQ. The V and J ends lost 6 bases and 2 bases, in that order; junction bases with no gene match: 7. The CDR3 covers 14 residues. As DNA, the CDR3 is TGCGCCAGCAACTACAGGGGAATTAACACTGAAGCTTTCTTT. It codes for CASNYRGINTEAFF.

This chain connects TRBV11-2 to TRBJ2-7, with D uncertain. The germline V and J ends were trimmed by 3 bases and 3 bases, with 15 bases remaining between them. Per the germline V gene, CDR1 is SGHAT and CDR2 is FQNNGV. The CDR3 loop spans 15 amino acids. The CDR3: CASSFSQIRLYEQYF. CDR3 DNA sequence: TGTGCCAGCAGCTTTAGTCAGATAAGACTCTACGAGCAGTACTTC.

The V and J genes are TRBV23-1 and TRBJ1-2; D gene uncertain. TRBV23-1 is known as an ORF, though its function is uncertain. Trimming pared 0 bases from V and 4 bases from J, leaving 15 bases between. The CDR3 has 16 amino acids. The CDR3 DNA sequence: TGCGCCAGCAGTCAATCAAATCGTGCCGCTGGCTATGGCTACACCTTC. Translated, it gives CASSQSNRAAGYGYTF.

V usage is TRBV6-5 and J usage is TRBJ1-5; D not certain. Germline V gives CDR1 MNHEY, CDR2 SVGAGI. Trimming took off 6 bases at V and 2 bases at J, with 14 bases between the two ends. The CDR3 has 15 residues. CDR3 sequence: CASRTRREGNQPQHF. The DNA for the CDR3 is TGTGCCAGCAGGACGAGAAGGGAGGGCAATCAGCCCCAGCATTTT.

The gene calls are TRBV5-1 and TRBJ1-2; 7 bases are shared with TRBD1. Unmatched junction bases numbered 17, after V lost 3 bases and J lost 0 bases. The germline CDR1 and CDR2 sequences are SGHRS and YFSETQ. The CDR3 sequence is 19 residues long. CDR3 loop: CASSWNGYPGTATNYGYTF. CDR3 coding DNA: TGCGCCAGCAGCTGGAACGGGTACCCCGGGACAGCTACTAACTATGGCTACACCTTC.

The chain links TRBV6-4 to TRBJ2-1, with 9 bases that match TRBD1. The trim removed 2 bases at V and 4 bases at J, leaving 3 bases unmatched. Germline assignment: CDR1 MRHNA and CDR2 SNTAGT. CDR3 length: 15 amino acids. Written as DNA, the CDR3 is TGTGCCAGCAGTGACGGGACAGGGAAATACAATGAGCAGTTCTTC. It is translated as CASSDGTGKYNEQFF.